Listed below are T cell receptor beta chains from one sample, sequenced in a study of T cells after yellow fever vaccination. MiXCR, applied by TCRdb to the 5' RACE reads, yields one record per CDR3 protein. The sample lists roughly 120,000 distinct CDR3 sequences, 7.2% occurring once. This material consisted of CD4+ T cells sorted from PBMCs, taken about 49 days after the first yellow fever vaccination. The source is a man aged 18 to 35 who received the YFV17D yellow fever vaccine. The conserved cysteine and the conserved F or W are not part of the CDR3 here.

v_call cdr3_aa
TRBV4-1 ASSHLGRKNTEAF
TRBV13 ASSQQFSYEQY
TRBV6-1 ASSESSTGWTQY
TRBV24-1 ATSEFTGSWF
TRBV28 ASSATGLSTDTQY
TRBV12-3/TRBV12-4 ASSRSMTEAF
TRBV12-3/TRBV12-4 ASSPSGGHEQF
TRBV20-1 SALQGSSGNTIY
TRBV7-2 ASSLPTSRGTDTQY
TRBV4-2 ASSTPRGGYGYT
TRBV7-2 ASSEASSGGSDTQY
TRBV5-1 ASSPRTGTEETQY
TRBV24-1 ATSDLHWRGNTDTQY
TRBV7-2 ASSPGRSQETQY
TRBV12-3/TRBV12-4 ASSSGPGANVLT
TRBV7-2 ASSLAPGSGFYNEQF
TRBV23-1 ASSQLAWFGETQY
TRBV29-1 SVLTGGVFEAF
TRBV14 ASSSQGGSTEAF
TRBV7-2 ASSPDGIRTDTQY
TRBV20-1 SARGQGGYQPQH
TRBV7-2 ASSLEGDFSNYGYT
TRBV12-3/TRBV12-4 ASSLVLWGTEAF
TRBV7-2 ASSPLRTSTDTQY
TRBV10-3 AISESRTQETQY
TRBV6-2/TRBV6-3 ASSYGAASGLPGELF
TRBV5-1 ASSSPEEGAGYT
TRBV11-2 ASSLWIDPTYTDTQY
TRBV7-3 ASSSGTVNTEAF
TRBV28 ASSTVPRETQY
TRBV9 ASSERSQEGELF
TRBV5-1 ASSLLVNEQF
TRBV7-2 SSSGVGGWETQY
TRBV28 ASREGSGSPLH
TRBV4-3 ASSQDFVGGDRVYGYT
TRBV6-6 ASRLADSGGYT
TRBV29-1 SVASRGLGAGNTIY
TRBV12-3/TRBV12-4 ASSLSPGQETQY
TRBV20-1 SAPKGTGTTTGELF
TRBV6-5 ASRINTGELF
TRBV6-5 ASSYSVNPNYGYT
TRBV7-2 ASSFRGGEQF
TRBV5-1 ASSLRRGADTQY
TRBV4-2 ASSLYGAEQY
TRBV5-1 ASTPVGGTYNEQF
TRBV11-2 ASSTGTGGSNTQY
TRBV7-2 ASSQAGGADGYT
TRBV7-9 ASTTGALRAYTQY
TRBV12-3/TRBV12-4 ASRWGASNNEQF
TRBV9 ASSRQGATYGYT
TRBV20-1 SARGTAEAF
TRBV6-2/TRBV6-3 ATVSGVIDTQY
TRBV7-6 ASSARQGGSPLH